The 29 T cell receptor beta chains below come from one sample, sequenced in a study of cytomegalovirus exposure and HLA in healthy donors. The primer mix had 60 Vbeta and 13 Jbeta primers. TCRdb keeps only in-frame clones here, not all; method: immunoSEQ multiplex PCR. The profile shows fewer than 200,000 clones, roughly 74% of them singletons. What was sequenced was PBMCs. The receptors originated from a female donor in good health and CMV-seronegative.

This clone was recorded only once. This rearrangement joins TRBV10-3 to TRBJ1-1, with 10 bases identical to TRBD1. CDR1 and CDR2 from the germline V gene are ENHRY and SYGVKD. The CDR3 has 14 amino acids. Losses at the gene ends were 6 bases for V and 10 bases for J; bases not matched to a gene: 11. The CDR3 loop reads CAISPPDRGRVAFF. CDR3 in DNA: TGTGCCATCAGCCCCCCCGACAGGGGGCGTGTAGCTTTCTTT.

V and J are TRBV11-3 and TRBJ1-5, with D possibly matching TRBD1 (6 bases). From germline, CDR1 is SGHNT and CDR2 YENEEA. The CDR3 is 13 amino acids. Trimming took off 5 bases at V and 5 bases at J, with 10 bases between the two ends. The CDR3: CASSRSGDQPQHF. Written as DNA, the CDR3 is TGTGCCAGCAGCCGTTCAGGGGATCAGCCCCAGCATTTT.

The chain couples TRBV6-5 to TRBJ1-6; unclear D gene. The CDR3 is made up of 14 amino acids. The germline V gene has CDR1 MNHEY and CDR2 SVGAGI. Trimming removed 6 bases from V and 9 bases from J, with 15 bases in between. CDR3 nucleotide sequence: TGTGCCAGCAGCCGGGAGGGTATGGGTTCACCCCTCCACTTT. Residues: CASSREGMGSPLHF.

The J gene is TRBJ2-1, the V gene TRBV19, with D perhaps matching TRBD1 (5 bases). The CDR3 covers 15 residues. V was trimmed by 5 bases and J by 4 bases, leaving 15 bases between them. CDR1 is LNHDA, CDR2 SQIVND, per germline (reference sequence). The CDR3, as DNA: TGTGCCAGTAGTTACAGGCGAGTGGGGTACAATGAGCAGTTCTTC. Its protein is CASSYRRVGYNEQFF.

This clone was observed a single time. The chain has TRBV7-2 and TRBJ1-1; 9 bases are shared with TRBD1. The CDR3 has 14 amino acids. V was clipped by 7 bases and J by 5 bases; unmatched bases: 8. Germline CDR1 and CDR2: SGHTA and FQGNSA. DNA of the CDR3: TGTGCCAGCAACTACAGGGGGCAGGGAACTGAAGCTTTCTTT. Its protein is CASNYRGQGTEAFF.

The chain couples TRBV19 to TRBJ2-7, with 11 bases matching TRBD1. V gave up 4 bases and J gave up 2 bases; unmatched junction bases: 4. CDR3 size: 15 residues. Looked up from germline, CDR1 is LNHDA and CDR2 is SQIVND (reference sequence). The CDR3 sequence: CASSTAGQGAYEQYF. In nucleotides, the CDR3 is TGTGCCAGTAGTACTGCGGGACAGGGGGCCTACGAGCAGTACTTC. The full variable domain, completed using reference TRBV19 and TRBJ2-7, is DGGITQSPKYLFRKEGQNVTLSCEQNLNHDAMYWYRQDPGQGLRLIYYSQIVNDFQKGDIAEGYSVSREKKESFPLTVTSAQKNPTAFYLCASSTAGQGAYEQYFGPGTRLTVT.

The chain carries TRBV7-2 and TRBJ2-7, with a weak D call TRBD2 (5 bases). V was clipped by 6 bases and J by 0 bases, with 15 bases between them. The germline gives CDR1 SGHTA, CDR2 FQGNSA. This CDR3 comprises 15 residues. CDR3 nucleotides: TGTGCCAGCAGTCGAGTAGCGTTGAGCTCCTACGAGCAGTACTTC. Its translation: CASSRVALSSYEQYF. Combining the CDR3 with reference TRBV7-2 and TRBJ2-7 gives the whole variable domain GAGVSQSPSNKVTEKGKDVELRCDPISGHTALYWYRQSLGQGLEFLIYFQGNSAPDKSGLPSDRFSAERTGGSVSTLTIQRTQQEDSAVYLCASSRVALSSYEQYFGPGTRLTVT.

The V and J genes are TRBV4-1 and TRBJ2-7, with D perhaps matching TRBD1 (5 bases). Germline CDR1 and CDR2: MGHRA and YSYEKL. The V gene lost 1 base and the J gene lost 4 bases, with 8 bases spanning the gap. CDR3 length equals 13 residues. This chain's CDR3 is CASSQGTGYEQYF. CDR3 in DNA: TGCGCCAGCAGCCAAGGAACAGGATACGAGCAGTACTTC.

This chain uses TRBV6-5 with TRBJ2-1; perhaps TRBD1 as D (5 bases). The CDR3 is made up of 13 amino acids. V was trimmed by 2 bases and J by 6 bases, leaving 8 bases between them. Germline CDR1 reads MNHEY; CDR2 reads SVGAGI. The CDR3 bases are TGTGCCAGCAGTTACCAGGGCTCCAATGAGCAGTTCTTC. Translating it yields CASSYQGSNEQFF.

The chain carries TRBV18 and TRBJ1-2; D gene uncertain. V was cut by 2 bases and J by 2 bases, with 6 bases left in between. In germline, CDR1 is KGHSH, CDR2 LQKENI. The CDR3 length is 13 residues. In DNA form, the CDR3 reads TGTGCCAGCTCACCATACAGCAACTATGGCTACACCTTC. Its protein product is CASSPYSNYGYTF.

The J gene is TRBJ2-1, the V gene TRBV5-1, with 7 positions matching TRBD2. Germline trimming cut 6 bases from V and 1 base from J; bases unmatched to any gene: 16. Germline loops: CDR1 SGHRS, CDR2 YFSETQ. CDR3 size: 18 residues. The CDR3 DNA reads as TGCGCCAGCACCCGGGTAGGGCTAGCGGAGTTATCCTACAATGAGCAGTTCTTC. It codes for CASTRVGLAELSYNEQFF.

This clone was seen more than once but under ten times. The genes are TRBV28 and TRBJ2-2; D not resolved. CDR3 length: 15 amino acids. Germline lookup yields CDR1 MDHEN and CDR2 SYDVKM. V lost 2 bases, J lost 4 bases, and 11 bases lay in between. The CDR3 sequence: CASSLGQMITGELFF. The CDR3 DNA sequence: TGTGCCAGCAGTTTAGGGCAGATGATCACCGGGGAGCTGTTTTTT.

The genes are TRBV6-1 and TRBJ2-7; D might be TRBD2 (5 bases). This CDR3 is built from 15 residues. The V end was cut by 4 bases, the J end by 1 base, with 14 bases between. Germline loops: CDR1 MNHNS, CDR2 SASEGT. This CDR3 reads CASSGYPTGSYEQYF. In DNA form, the CDR3 reads TGTGCCAGCAGTGGATACCCGACGGGATCCTACGAGCAGTACTTC.

The chain is built from TRBV7-2 and TRBJ2-7; TRBD1 matches at 7 bases. J gave up 3 bases and V 5 bases, and 7 bases lay outside the gene matches. This CDR3 is 14 amino acids long. Germline V lookup: CDR1 SGHTA, CDR2 FQGNSA. The CDR3 region is CASSQGVGLYEQYF. In DNA, the CDR3 is TGTGCCAGCAGCCAGGGGGTTGGACTCTACGAGCAGTACTTC.

The chain combines TRBV30 with TRBJ2-1, with 8 bases matching TRBD1. Germline V gene sequence: CDR1 GTSNPN, CDR2 SVGIG (reference sequence). J was trimmed by 3 bases and V by 5 bases; bases with no gene match: 9. The CDR3 runs 15 residues. The CDR3 here is CAWGLDRVLYNEQFF. CDR3 coding DNA: TGTGCCTGGGGACTGGACAGGGTGCTCTACAATGAGCAGTTCTTC.

The CDR3 reads CASRTTGLYPYEQYF. As DNA, the CDR3 is TGTGCCAGCAGGACAACAGGGCTATATCCCTACGAGCAGTACTTC. The J gene is TRBJ2-7, the V gene TRBV27; D is possibly TRBD1 (6 bases). The V gene lost 6 bases and the J gene lost 2 bases, with 17 bases spanning the gap. This CDR3 has 15 residues. The germline CDR1 and CDR2 sequences are MNHEY and SMNVEV (reference sequence).

V is TRBV13 and J is TRBJ2-6; 7 bases map to TRBD1. Per germline, CDR1 PRHDT and CDR2 FYEKMQ (reference sequence). V was pared by 4 bases and J by 3 bases, with 3 bases of the junction left unmatched. This CDR3 region has 15 residues. Written as DNA, the CDR3 is TGTGCCAGCAGCTCGAGGGGGCTTGGGGCCAACGTCCTGACTTTC. Protein: CASSSRGLGANVLTF.

V gene TRBV27 combines with J gene TRBJ2-5; D is uncertain. The DNA matches TRBJ2-7 better at its end, which makes the J call doubtful. The CDR3 extends over 13 amino acids. The germline CDR1 and CDR2 sequences are MNHEY and SMNVEV (reference sequence). This CDR3 is CASSLMNSYEQYF. CDR3 coding DNA: TGTGCCAGCAGTTTAATGAACAGCTACGAGCAGTACTTC.

V gene TRBV2 combines with J gene TRBJ2-3; possible D gene TRBD2, 5 bases. CDR3 length equals 14 residues. Germline assignment: CDR1 SNHLY and CDR2 FYNNEI. With 8 bases removed from V and 2 bases from J, the gap between germline ends came to 14 bases. In nucleotides, the CDR3 is TGTGCCAGCGGAGGCAGTCTGACCACAGATACGCAGTATTTT. The encoded protein is CASGGSLTTDTQYF.

This clone was counted a few times. The V and J genes are TRBV11-2 and TRBJ2-3; 12 nucleotides agree with TRBD2. Unmatched junction bases numbered 7, after V lost 2 bases and J lost 7 bases. The CDR3 totals 16 residues. Germline V gene lookup returns CDR1 SGHAT and CDR2 FQNNGV. The CDR3 region has the DNA TGTGCCAGCAGCTTAAGTCTAGCGGGGGGGGGTTATACGCAGTATTTT. Protein product: CASSLSLAGGGYTQYF.

V and J are TRBV11-3 and TRBJ2-1; 10 nucleotides align to TRBD1. This CDR3 contains 15 residues. V shed 5 bases and J 6 bases; nucleotides not matched to a gene: 7. Germline CDR1 SGHNT, CDR2 YENEEA. CDR3 sequence reads: CASSPRQGAVNEQFF. The CDR3 coding sequence is TGTGCCAGCAGCCCAAGACAGGGGGCGGTCAATGAGCAGTTCTTC.

The chain uses TRBV5-1 and TRBJ2-5; D gene uncertain. Looked up from germline, CDR1 is SGHRS and CDR2 is YFSETQ. The ends were cut back, 1 base at V and 4 bases at J, with 8 bases in the middle. The CDR3 extends over 13 amino acids. The CDR3 region is CASSLRVAETQYF. Here the CDR3 DNA reads TGCGCCAGCAGCTTGCGAGTTGCAGAGACCCAGTACTTC.

The V call is TRBV5-1, the J call TRBJ2-7; TRBD1 aligns across 9 bases. V shed 4 bases and J 4 bases; nucleotides not matched to a gene: 6. Germline-derived CDR1 and CDR2 are SGHRS and YFSETQ. This CDR3 comprises 14 residues. CDR3 DNA: TGCGCCAGCAGCGGAGGGACAGGGAAATACGAGCAGTACTTC. Residues: CASSGGTGKYEQYF.

The V call is TRBV5-1, the J call TRBJ1-1, with D uncertain. This CDR3 is built from 16 residues. V lost 0 bases to trimming and J lost 0 bases, with 12 bases between them. CDR1 and CDR2 (germline): SGHRS, YFSETQ. The CDR3 region is CASSLVLGEMNTEAFF. The CDR3 region has the DNA TGCGCCAGCAGCTTGGTTCTCGGGGAAATGAACACTGAAGCTTTCTTT.

This clone turned up a few times. The rearrangement joins TRBV30 to TRBJ1-2, with D possibly TRBD1 on 5 matching bases. Germline V gene data show CDR1 as GTSNPN and CDR2 as SVGIG (reference sequence). CDR3 length: 11 amino acids. Deletions cut 2 bases from V and 8 bases from J, with 9 bases between. CDR3 amino acids: CAWSWGEGYTF. In nucleotides, the CDR3 is TGTGCCTGGAGTTGGGGGGAAGGCTACACCTTC.

J is TRBJ2-1 and V is TRBV29-1; D might be TRBD1 (6 bases). There are 16 residues in the CDR3. With 1 base removed from V and 4 bases from J, the gap between germline ends came to 17 bases. Germline values: CDR1 SQVTM, CDR2 ANQGSEA. The CDR3 region has the DNA TGCAGCGTTGAAGGGGTGGGGGACATACCTTACAATGAGCAGTTCTTC. It specifies CSVEGVGDIPYNEQFF.

The chain is built from TRBV4-2 and TRBJ1-1; no clear D gene. CDR3 length: 15 amino acids. Germline CDR1 LGHNA, CDR2 YNFKEQ. Between the trimmed V and J ends, which lost 5 bases and 6 bases, there was a span of 19 bases. For the CDR3, the DNA is TGTGCCAGCAGCTCCCGGACGGGAATTTTAGCTGAAGCTTTCTTT. This codes for CASSSRTGILAEAFF.

The chain is built from TRBV19 and TRBJ2-2; 7 positions agree with TRBD1. The CDR3 is made up of 14 amino acids. With 9 bases clipped from V and 5 bases from J, the junction kept 9 bases outside the gene matches. The germline V gene encodes CDR1 LNHDA and CDR2 SQIVND (reference sequence). The CDR3 protein is CASRSTGLTGELFF. The CDR3, as DNA: TGTGCCAGCCGATCGACAGGGTTGACCGGGGAGCTGTTTTTT.

The rearrangement links TRBV5-1 to TRBJ2-3, with 8 bases aligning to TRBD2. The CDR3 is made up of 14 amino acids. Trimming cost V 4 bases and J 15 bases; bases outside gene matches: 16. Germline CDR1 is SGHRS and CDR2 is YFSETQ. The CDR3 coding sequence is TGCGCCAGCAGCCCGGTACCGGGACTAGAAGGGCCTTATTTT. Protein sequence: CASSPVPGLEGPYF.